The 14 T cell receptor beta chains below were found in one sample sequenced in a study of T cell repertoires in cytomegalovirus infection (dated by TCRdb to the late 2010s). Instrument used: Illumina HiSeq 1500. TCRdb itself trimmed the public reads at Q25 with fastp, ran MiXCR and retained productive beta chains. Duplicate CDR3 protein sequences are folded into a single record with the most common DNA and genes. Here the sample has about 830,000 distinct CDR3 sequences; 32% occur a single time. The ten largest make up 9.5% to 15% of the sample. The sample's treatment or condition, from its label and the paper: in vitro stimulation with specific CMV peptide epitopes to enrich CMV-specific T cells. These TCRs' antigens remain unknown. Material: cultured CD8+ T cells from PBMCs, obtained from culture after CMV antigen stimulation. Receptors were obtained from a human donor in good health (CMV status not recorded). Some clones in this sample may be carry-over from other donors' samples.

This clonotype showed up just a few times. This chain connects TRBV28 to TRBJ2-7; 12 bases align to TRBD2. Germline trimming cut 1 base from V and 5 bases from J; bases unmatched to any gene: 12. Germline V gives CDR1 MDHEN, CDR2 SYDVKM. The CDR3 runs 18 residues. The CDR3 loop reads CASSLYSGGLAGGDEQYV. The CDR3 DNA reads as TGTGCCAGCAGTTTATATTCGGGGGGACTAGCGGGTGGGGACGAGCAGTACGTC.

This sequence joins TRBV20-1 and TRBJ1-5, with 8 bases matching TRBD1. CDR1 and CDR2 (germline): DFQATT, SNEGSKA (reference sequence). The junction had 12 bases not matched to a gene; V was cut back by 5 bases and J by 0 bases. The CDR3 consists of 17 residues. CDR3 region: CSAGRQGLLASNQPQHF. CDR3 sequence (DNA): TGCAGTGCTGGCAGACAGGGGCTCTTGGCTAGCAATCAGCCCCAGCATTTT.

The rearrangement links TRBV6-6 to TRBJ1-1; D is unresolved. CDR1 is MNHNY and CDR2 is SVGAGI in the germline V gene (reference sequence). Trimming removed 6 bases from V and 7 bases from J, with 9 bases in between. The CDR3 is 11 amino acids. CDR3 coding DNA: TGTGCCAGCAGCTTACAGCTTGAAGCTTTCTTT. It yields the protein CASSLQLEAFF.

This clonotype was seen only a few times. CDR3 amino acids: CASSAPGLLDYGYTF. The CDR3 coding sequence is TGCGCCAGCAGCGCGCCGGGACTGCTGGACTATGGCTACACCTTC. V usage is TRBV5-1 and J usage is TRBJ1-2; D possibly corresponds to TRBD1 (5 bases). CDR1 is SGHRS, CDR2 YFSETQ, per germline. Trimming removed 4 bases at V and 3 bases at J, with 16 bases between. This CDR3 spans 15 amino acids.

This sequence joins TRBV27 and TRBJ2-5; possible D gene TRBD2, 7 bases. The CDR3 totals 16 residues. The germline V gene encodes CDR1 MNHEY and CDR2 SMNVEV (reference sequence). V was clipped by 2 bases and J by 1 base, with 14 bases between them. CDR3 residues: CASSLMAGASQETQYF. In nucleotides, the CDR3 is TGTGCCAGCAGTTTAATGGCGGGGGCGTCCCAAGAGACCCAGTACTTC.

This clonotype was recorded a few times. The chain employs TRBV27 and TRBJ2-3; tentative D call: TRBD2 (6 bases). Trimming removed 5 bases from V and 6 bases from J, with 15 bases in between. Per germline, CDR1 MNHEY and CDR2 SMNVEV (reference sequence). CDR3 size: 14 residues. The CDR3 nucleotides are TGTGCCAGCAGTGTAGTACTAGCAGGGGATACGCAGTATTTT. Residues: CASSVVLAGDTQYF.

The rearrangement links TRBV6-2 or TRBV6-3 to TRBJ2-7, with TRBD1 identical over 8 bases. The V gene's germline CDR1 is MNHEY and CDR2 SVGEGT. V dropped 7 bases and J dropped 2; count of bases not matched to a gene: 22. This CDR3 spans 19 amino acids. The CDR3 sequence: CASNRDRDRPTKMTYEQYV. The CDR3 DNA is TGTGCCAGCAATCGCGACCGGGACAGGCCTACCAAGATGACCTACGAGCAGTACGTC.

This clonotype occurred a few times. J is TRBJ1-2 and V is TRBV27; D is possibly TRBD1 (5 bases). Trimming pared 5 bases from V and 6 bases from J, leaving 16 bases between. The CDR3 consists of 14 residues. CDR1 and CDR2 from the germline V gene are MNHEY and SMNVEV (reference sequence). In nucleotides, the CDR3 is TGTGCCAGCAGTACTTACCGGGGGGGGGATGGCTACACCTTC. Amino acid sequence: CASSTYRGGDGYTF.

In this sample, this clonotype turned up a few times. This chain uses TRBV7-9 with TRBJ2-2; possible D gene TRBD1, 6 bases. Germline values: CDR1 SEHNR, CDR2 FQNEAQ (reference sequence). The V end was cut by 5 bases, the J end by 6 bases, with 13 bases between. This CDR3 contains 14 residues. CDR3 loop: CASSPPGHPGELFF. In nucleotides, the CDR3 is TGTGCCAGCAGCCCTCCGGGACACCCCGGGGAGCTGTTTTTT.

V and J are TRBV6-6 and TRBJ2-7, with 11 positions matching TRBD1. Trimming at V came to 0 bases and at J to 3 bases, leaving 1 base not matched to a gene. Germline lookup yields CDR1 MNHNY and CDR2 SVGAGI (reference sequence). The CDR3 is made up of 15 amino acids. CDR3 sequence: CASSYSGTGGYEQYV. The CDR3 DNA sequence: TGTGCCAGCAGTTACTCCGGGACAGGGGGCTACGAGCAGTACGTC.

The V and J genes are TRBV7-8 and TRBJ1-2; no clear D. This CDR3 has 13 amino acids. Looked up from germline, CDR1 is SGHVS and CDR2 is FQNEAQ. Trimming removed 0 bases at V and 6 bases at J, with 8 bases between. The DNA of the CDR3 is TGTGCCAGCAGCTTAGCGAACCAGAATGGCTACACCTTC. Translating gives CASSLANQNGYTF.

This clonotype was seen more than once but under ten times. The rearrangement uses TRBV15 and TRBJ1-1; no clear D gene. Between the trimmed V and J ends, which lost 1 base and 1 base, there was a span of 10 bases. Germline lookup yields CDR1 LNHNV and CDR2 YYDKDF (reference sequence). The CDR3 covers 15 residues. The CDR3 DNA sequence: TGTGCCACCAGCAGAGTCGTATCAGAGAACACTGAAGCTTTCTTT. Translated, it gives CATSRVVSENTEAFF.

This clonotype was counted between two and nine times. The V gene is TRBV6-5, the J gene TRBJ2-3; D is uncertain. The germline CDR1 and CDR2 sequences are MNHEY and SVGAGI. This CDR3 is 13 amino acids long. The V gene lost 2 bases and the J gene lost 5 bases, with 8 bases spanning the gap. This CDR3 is CASSYDEGDTQYF. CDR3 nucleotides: TGTGCCAGCAGTTACGACGAAGGAGATACGCAGTATTTT.

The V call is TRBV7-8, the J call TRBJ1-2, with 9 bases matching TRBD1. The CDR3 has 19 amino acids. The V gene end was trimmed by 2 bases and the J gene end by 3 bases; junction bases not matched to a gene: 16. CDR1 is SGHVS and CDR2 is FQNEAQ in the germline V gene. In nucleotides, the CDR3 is TGTGCCAGCAGCTTACTCCAGGGACAGGGAGAATTTTTGCACTATGGCTACACCTTC. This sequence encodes CASSLLQGQGEFLHYGYTF.